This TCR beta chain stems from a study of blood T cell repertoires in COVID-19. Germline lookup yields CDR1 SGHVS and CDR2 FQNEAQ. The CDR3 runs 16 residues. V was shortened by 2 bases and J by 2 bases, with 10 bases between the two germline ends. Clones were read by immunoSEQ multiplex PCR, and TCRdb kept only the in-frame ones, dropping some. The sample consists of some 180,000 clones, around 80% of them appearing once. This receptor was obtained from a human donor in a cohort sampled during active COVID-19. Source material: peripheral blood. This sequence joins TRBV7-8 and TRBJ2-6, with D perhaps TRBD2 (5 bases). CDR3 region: CASSLWAGTGANVLTF. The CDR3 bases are TGTGCCAGCAGCTTATGGGCCGGGACTGGGGCCAACGTCCTGACTTTC.